This TCR beta chain appears in the sequencing data of a study of blood T cell repertoires in COVID-19. In the study's own analysis: Amplification of reference gene primers was used by the study to estimate nucleated cell counts. Profiled with immunoSEQ multiplex PCR; TCRdb holds only in-frame clones, not every one. The V and J calls and the clone size are those of that table, but D and trimming were determined from the DNA. The sample carries about 250,000 clones, about 89% recorded once. Germline lookup yields CDR1 LGHDT and CDR2 YNNKEL (reference sequence). The V gene end was trimmed by 4 bases and the J gene end by 3 bases; junction bases not matched to a gene: 6. This CDR3 spans 14 amino acids.

The sample taken for sequencing was peripheral blood. The receptor comes from a woman between 55 and 75 years old who had recovered from COVID-19. The chain links TRBV3-1 (or the pseudogene TRBV3-2) to TRBJ2-7, with 7 bases identical to TRBD2. The CDR3, as DNA: TGTGCCAGCAGCCGAGAACCGGGGGGCTACGAGCAGTACTTC. Protein: CASSREPGGYEQYF.